This note documents a single T cell receptor beta chain sequence. A single count supports this clonotype. It lacks a known antigen. Within one base of it there is no much larger clone, and no base qualities were kept. One read offers little support. The sample is drawn from a study of response to subunit inactivated influenza vaccine listed by TCRdb under 2018. In terms of the full investigation: To follow how T cells responded to a trivalent subunit inactivated influenza vaccine, the researchers relied on deep quantitative profiling of the T cell receptor repertoire.

Receptor libraries were prepared by RT-PCR. The sequencer was an Illumina HiSeq 2500. The raw public data were reprocessed by TCRdb itself: fastp quality trimming at Q25, MiXCR clonotype calling, in-frame beta chains only. Rows merge per CDR3 protein into single entries with the most common DNA and genes. For this sample there are hundreds of thousands of distinct CDR3 sequences; around 16% appear just once. The ten largest clones capture 11% of the sample. Results the study describes overall, beyond this receptor: According to the authors, only a limited number of new T cells may be recruited by each seasonal influenza vaccination.

The source is a man aged 45-65 years who received an inactivated influenza vaccine. Donor details come from another sample of the same person, matched by shared clones. Sequencing was performed on PBMCs from blood, taken 12 days after vaccination.

The DNA reads TGTGCCATCAGTGAGTCCAGGGGTCCCGGGGAGCTGTTTTTT. This gives the protein CAISESRGPGELFF. The chain employs TRBV10-3 and TRBJ2-2, and the D gene may be TRBD1, 6 bases matching. CDR1 and CDR2 were assigned from the germline V gene as ENHRY and SYGVKD. From its cysteine to its phenylalanine, the CDR3 spans 14 amino acids. Only the CDR3 region is kept as DNA, spanning 42 bases read in frame from base 1. V is pared back by 0 bases and J by 6 bases, with 8 bases lying between the germline termini.